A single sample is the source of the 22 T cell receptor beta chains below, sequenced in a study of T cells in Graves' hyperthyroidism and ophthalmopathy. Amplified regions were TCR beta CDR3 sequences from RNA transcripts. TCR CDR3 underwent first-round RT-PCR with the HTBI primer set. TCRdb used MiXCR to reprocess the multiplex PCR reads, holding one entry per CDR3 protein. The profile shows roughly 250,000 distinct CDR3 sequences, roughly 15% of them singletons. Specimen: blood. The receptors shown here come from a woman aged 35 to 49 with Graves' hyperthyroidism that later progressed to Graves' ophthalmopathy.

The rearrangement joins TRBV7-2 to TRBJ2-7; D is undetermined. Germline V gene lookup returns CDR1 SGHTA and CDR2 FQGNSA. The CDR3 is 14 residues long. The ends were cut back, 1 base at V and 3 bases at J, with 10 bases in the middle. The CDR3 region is CASSLGTPHYEQYF. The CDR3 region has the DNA TGTGCCAGCAGCTTAGGTACTCCCCACTACGAGCAGTACTTC.

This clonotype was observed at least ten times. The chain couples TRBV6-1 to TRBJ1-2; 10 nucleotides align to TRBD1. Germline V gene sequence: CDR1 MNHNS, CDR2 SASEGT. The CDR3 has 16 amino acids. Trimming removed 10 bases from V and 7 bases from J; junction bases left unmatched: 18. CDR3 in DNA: TGTGCCACCCAACCCGGGACAGGGGTCAAAGTGGGTGGCTACACCTTC. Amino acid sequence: CATQPGTGVKVGGYTF.

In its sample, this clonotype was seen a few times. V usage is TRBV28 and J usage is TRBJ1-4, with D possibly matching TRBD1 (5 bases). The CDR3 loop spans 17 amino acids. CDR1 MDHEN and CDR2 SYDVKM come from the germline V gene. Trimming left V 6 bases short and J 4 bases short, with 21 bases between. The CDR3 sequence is CASSFTRSLGGNEKLFF. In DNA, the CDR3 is TGTGCCAGCAGCTTTACAAGGTCCCTGGGGGGTAATGAAAAACTGTTTTTT.

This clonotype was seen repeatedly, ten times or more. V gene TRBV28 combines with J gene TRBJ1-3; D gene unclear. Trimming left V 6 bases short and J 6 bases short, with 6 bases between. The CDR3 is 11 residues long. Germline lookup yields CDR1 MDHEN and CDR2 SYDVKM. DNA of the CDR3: TGTGCCAGCAGGTTGAAAAACACCATATATTTT. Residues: CASRLKNTIYF.

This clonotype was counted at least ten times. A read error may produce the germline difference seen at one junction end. CDR3 in amino acids: CASCFSSTGSTDTQYF. CDR3 bases: TGTGCCAGCTGTTTCTCCTCGACGGGTAGCACAGATACGCAGTATTTT. This chain uses TRBV28 with TRBJ2-3, with D hard to call. The CDR3 contains 16 residues. The germline V gene has CDR1 MDHEN and CDR2 SYDVKM.

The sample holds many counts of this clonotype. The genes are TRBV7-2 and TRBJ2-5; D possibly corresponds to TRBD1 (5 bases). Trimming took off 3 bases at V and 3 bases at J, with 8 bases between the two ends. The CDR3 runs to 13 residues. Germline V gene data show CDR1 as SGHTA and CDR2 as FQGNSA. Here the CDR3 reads CASSFTGEETQYF. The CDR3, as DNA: TGTGCCAGCAGCTTTACAGGCGAAGAGACCCAGTACTTC.

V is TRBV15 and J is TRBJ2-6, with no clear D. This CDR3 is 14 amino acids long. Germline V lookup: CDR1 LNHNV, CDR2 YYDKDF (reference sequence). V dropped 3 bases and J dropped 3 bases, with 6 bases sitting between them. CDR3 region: CATSSEFGANVLTF. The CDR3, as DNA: TGTGCCACCAGCAGCGAGTTTGGGGCCAACGTCCTGACTTTC.

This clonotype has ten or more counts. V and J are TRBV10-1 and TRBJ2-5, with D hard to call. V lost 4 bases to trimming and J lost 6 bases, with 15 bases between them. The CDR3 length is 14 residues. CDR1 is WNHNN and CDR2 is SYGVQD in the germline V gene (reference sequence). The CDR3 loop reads CASSAGPSLKTQYF. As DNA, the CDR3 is TGCGCCAGCAGTGCAGGCCCCAGTTTGAAGACCCAGTACTTC.

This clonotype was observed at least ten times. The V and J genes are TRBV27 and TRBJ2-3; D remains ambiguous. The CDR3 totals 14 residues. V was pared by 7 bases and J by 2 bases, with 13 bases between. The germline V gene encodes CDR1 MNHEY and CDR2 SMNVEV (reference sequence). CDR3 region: CASTLGHLTDTQYF. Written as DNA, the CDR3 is TGTGCCAGCACCTTGGGCCACCTCACAGATACGCAGTATTTT.

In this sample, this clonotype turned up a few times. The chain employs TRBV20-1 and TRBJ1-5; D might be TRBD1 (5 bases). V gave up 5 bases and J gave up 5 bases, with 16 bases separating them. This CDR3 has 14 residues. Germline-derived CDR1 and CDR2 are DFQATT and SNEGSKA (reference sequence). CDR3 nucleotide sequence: TGCAGTGCTCGAAGCTGGGGGACCGATCAGCCCCAGCATTTT. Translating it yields CSARSWGTDQPQHF.

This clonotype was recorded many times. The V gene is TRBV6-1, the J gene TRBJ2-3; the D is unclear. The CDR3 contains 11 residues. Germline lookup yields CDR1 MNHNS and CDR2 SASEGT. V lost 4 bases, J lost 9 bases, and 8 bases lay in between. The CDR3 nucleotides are TGTGCCAGCAGTGCTGAAAGCACGCAGTATTTT. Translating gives CASSAESTQYF.

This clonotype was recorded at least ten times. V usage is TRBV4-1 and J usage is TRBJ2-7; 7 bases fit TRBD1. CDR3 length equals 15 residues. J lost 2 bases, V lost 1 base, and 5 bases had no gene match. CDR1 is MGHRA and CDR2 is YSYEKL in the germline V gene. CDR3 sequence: CASSQGNRGTYEQYF. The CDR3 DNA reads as TGCGCCAGCAGCCAAGGCAACAGGGGAACCTACGAGCAGTACTTC.

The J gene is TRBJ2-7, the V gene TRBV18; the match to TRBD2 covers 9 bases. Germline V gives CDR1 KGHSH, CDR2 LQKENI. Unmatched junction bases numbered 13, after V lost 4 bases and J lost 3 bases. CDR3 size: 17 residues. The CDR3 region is CASSLSGTSFSSYEQYF. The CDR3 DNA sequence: TGTGCCAGCTCACTCTCCGGGACTAGCTTTTCGAGCTACGAGCAGTACTTC.

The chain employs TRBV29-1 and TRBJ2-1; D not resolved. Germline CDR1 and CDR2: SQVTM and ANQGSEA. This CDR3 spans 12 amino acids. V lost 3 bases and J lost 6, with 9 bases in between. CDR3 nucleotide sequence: TGCAGCGTTGATGGCCAGTTCAATGAGCAGTTCTTC. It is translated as CSVDGQFNEQFF.

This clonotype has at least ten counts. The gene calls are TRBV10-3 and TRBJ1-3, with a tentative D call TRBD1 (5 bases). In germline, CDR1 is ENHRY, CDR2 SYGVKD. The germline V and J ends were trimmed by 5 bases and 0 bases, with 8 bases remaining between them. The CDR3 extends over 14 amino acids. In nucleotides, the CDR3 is TGTGCCATCAGTCCCGACAGCTCTGGAAACACCATATATTTT. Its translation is CAISPDSSGNTIYF.

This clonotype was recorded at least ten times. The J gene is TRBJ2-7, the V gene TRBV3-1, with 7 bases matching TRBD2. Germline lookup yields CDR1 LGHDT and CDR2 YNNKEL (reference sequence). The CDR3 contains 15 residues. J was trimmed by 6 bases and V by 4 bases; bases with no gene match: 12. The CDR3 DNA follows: TGTGCCAGCAGCCCCCGTGCGGGAGTAACAAGCGAGCAGTACTTC. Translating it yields CASSPRAGVTSEQYF.

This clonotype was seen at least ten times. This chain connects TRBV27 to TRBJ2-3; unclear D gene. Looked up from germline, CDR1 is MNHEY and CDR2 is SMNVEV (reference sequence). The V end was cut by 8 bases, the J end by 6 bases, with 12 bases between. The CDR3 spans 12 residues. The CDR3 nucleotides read TGTGCCAGCGGGTACTCGACGGATACGCAGTATTTT. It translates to CASGYSTDTQYF.

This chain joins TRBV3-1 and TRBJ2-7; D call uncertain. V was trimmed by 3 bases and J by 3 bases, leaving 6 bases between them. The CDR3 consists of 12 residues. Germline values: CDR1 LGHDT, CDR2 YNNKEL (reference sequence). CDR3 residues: CASSHNYYEQYF. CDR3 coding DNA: TGTGCCAGCAGCCACAATTACTACGAGCAGTACTTC.

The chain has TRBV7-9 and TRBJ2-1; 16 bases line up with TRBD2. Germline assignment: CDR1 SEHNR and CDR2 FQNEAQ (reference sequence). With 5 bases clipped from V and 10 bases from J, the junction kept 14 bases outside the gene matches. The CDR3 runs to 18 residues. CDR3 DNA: TGTGCCAGCAGCATCCCCGGGACTAGCGGGAGGGCCGCGGGAGAGCAGTTCTTC. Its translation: CASSIPGTSGRAAGEQFF.

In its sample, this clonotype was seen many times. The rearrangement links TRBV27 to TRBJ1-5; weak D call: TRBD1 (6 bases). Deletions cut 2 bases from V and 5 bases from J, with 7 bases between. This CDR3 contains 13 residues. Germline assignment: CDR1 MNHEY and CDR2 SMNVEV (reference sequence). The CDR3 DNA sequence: TGTGCCAGCAGTTTACAGGGGTATCAGCCCCAGCATTTT. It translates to CASSLQGYQPQHF.

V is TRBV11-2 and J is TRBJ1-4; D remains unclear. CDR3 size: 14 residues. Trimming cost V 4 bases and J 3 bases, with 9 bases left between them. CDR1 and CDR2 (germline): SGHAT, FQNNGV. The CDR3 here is CASSSDLPNEKLFF. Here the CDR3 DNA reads TGTGCCAGCAGCTCGGACTTACCTAATGAAAAACTGTTTTTT.

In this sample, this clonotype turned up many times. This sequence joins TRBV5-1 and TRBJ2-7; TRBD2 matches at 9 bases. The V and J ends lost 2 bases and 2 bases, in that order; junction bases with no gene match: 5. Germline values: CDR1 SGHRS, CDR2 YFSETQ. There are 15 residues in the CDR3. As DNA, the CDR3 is TGCGCCAGCAGCTTATCGCGGGAGGGCCCCTACGAGCAGTACTTC. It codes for CASSLSREGPYEQYF.